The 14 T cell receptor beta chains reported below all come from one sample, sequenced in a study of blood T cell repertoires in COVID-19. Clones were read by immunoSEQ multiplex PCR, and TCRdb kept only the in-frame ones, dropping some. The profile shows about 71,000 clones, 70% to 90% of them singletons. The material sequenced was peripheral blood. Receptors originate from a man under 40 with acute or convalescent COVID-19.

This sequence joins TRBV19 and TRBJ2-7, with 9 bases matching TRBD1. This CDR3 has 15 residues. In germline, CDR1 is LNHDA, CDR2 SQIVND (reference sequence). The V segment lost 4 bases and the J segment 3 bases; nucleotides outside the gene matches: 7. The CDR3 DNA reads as TGTGCCAGTAGTAAGACAGGGGGTCCTTTCTACGAGCAGTACTTC. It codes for CASSKTGGPFYEQYF.

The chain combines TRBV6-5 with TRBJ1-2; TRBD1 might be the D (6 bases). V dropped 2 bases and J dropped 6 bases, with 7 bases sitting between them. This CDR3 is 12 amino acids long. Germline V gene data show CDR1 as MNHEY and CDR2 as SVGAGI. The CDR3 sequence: CASSYAGDGYTF. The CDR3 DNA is TGTGCCAGCAGTTACGCAGGGGATGGCTACACCTTC.

In DNA, the CDR3 is TGTGCCAGCAGCTCCATGGACCGCGGGGGAACGAACACCGGGGAGCTGTTTTTT. Translated, it gives CASSSMDRGGTNTGELFF. This chain links TRBV7-6 with TRBJ2-2; TRBD2 matches 7 bases. The V and J ends lost 4 bases and 0 bases, in that order; junction bases with no gene match: 11. The CDR3 is made up of 18 amino acids. Per the germline V gene, CDR1 is SGHVS and CDR2 is FNYEAQ.

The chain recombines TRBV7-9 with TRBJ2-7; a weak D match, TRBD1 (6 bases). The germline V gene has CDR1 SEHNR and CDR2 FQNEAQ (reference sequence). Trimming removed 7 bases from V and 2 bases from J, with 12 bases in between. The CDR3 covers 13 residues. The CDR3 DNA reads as TGTGCCAGCAACGAGGGGGAGACCTACGAGCAGTACTTC. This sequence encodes CASNEGETYEQYF.

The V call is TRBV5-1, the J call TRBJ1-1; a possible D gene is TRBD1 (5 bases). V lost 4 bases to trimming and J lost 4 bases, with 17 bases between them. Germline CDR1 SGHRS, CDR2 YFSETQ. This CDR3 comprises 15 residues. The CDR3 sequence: CASSLGRDFATEAFF. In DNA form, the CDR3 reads TGCGCCAGCAGCCTGGGAAGGGACTTCGCCACTGAAGCTTTCTTT.

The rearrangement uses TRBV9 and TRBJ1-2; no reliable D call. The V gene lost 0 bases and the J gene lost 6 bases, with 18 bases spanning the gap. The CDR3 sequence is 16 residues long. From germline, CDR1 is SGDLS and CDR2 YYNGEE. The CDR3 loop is CASSVATTRVENGYTF. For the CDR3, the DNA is TGTGCCAGCAGCGTAGCTACTACGAGAGTGGAGAATGGCTACACCTTC.

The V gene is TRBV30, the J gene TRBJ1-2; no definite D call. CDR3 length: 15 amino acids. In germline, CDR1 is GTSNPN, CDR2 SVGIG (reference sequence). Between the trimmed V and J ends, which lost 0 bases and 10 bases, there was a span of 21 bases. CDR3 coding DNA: TGTGCCTGGAGTGTACCATCCAAAACTCGGTTGCTCTACACCTTC. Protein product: CAWSVPSKTRLLYTF.

CDR3 nucleotide sequence: TGCGCCAGCCAAGAGGTGAACACTGAAGCTTTCTTT. This gives the protein CASQEVNTEAFF. The chain joins TRBV5-1 to TRBJ1-1; D is ambiguous. Trimming took 7 bases from V and 0 from J, leaving 7 bases between them. There are 12 residues in the CDR3. Germline CDR1 reads SGHRS; CDR2 reads YFSETQ.

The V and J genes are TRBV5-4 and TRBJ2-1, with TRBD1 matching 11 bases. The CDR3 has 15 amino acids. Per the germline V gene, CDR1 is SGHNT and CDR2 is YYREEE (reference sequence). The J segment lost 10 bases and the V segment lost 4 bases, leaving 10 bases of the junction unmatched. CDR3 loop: CASSRRDRGAREQFF. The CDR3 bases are TGTGCCAGCAGCCGCCGGGACAGGGGGGCCAGAGAGCAGTTCTTC.

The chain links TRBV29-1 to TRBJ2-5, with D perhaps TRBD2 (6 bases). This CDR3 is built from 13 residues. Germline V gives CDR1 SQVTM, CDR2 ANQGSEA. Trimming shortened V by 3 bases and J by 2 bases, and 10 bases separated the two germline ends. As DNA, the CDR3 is TGCAGCGTTGACATGGGGAGGCAAGAGACCCAGTACTTC. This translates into CSVDMGRQETQYF.

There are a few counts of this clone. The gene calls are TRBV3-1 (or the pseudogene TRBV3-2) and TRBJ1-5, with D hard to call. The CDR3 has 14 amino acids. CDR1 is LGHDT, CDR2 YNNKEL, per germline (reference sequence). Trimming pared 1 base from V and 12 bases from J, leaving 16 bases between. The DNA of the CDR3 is TGTGCCAGCAGCCAAGGTGCCCGGAGGTCGCACCAGCATTTT. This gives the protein CASSQGARRSHQHF.

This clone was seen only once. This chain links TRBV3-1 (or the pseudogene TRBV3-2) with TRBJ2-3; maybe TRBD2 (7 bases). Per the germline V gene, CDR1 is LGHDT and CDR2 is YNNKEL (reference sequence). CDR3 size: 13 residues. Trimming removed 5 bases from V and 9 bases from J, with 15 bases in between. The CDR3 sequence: CASSLGGAETQYF. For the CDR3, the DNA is TGTGCCAGCAGCTTGGGGGGGGCCGAAACGCAGTATTTT.

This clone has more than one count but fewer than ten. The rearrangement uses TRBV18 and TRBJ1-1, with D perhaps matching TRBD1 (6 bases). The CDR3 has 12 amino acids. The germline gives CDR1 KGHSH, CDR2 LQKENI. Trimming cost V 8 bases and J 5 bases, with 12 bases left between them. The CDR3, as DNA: TGTGCCAGCCTACAGGGTGGGACTGAAGCTTTCTTT. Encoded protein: CASLQGGTEAFF.

In DNA form, the CDR3 reads TGTGCCAGCAGCTTAGAGGACACTTACAATGAGCAGTTCTTC. Translation gives CASSLEDTYNEQFF. V is TRBV7-9 and J is TRBJ2-1; D might be TRBD1 (5 bases). CDR3 length: 14 amino acids. Germline V gene sequence: CDR1 SEHNR, CDR2 FQNEAQ (reference sequence). The V and J ends lost 1 base and 4 bases respectively, with 8 bases between them.